This T cell receptor (beta chain) was recorded in a study of cytomegalovirus exposure and HLA in healthy donors. Germline V gives CDR1 WNHNN, CDR2 SYGVQD (reference sequence). This CDR3 has 13 amino acids. The V end was cut by 3 bases, the J end by 7 bases, with 10 bases between. In the PCR, 60 Vbeta and 13 Jbeta primers were used. The protocol was immunoSEQ multiplex PCR, while the TCRdb copy is restricted to in-frame clones and leaves out a portion. The specimen's table records around 100,000 clones. Input material: PBMCs. The sequence came from a man aged 35 to 55 in good health and CMV-seropositive. V and J are TRBV10-1 and TRBJ2-1; D is unclear. The CDR3 loop reads CASSDGARNEQFF. The CDR3 coding sequence is TGCGCCAGCAGTGATGGAGCTAGGAATGAGCAGTTCTTC.